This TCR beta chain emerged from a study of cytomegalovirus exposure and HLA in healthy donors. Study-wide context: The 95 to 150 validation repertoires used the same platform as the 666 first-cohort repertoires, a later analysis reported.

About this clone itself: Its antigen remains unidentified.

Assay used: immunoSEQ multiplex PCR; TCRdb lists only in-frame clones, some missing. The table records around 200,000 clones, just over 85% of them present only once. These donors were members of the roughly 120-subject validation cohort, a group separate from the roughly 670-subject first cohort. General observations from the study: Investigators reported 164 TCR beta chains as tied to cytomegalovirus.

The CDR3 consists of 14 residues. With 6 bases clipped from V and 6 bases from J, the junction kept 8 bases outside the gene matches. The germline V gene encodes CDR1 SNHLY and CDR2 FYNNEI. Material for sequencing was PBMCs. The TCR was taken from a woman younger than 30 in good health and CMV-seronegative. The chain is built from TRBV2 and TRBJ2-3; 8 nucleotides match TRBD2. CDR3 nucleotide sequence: TGTGCCAGCAGGGACCTAGCGGGTAGCGATACGCAGTATTTT. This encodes CASRDLAGSDTQYF.